Below are 23 T cell receptor beta chains sequenced from a single sample in a study of blood T cells in healthy people across ages. For the second PCR, which ran for 7 to 11 cycles, a sample-barcoded 5' primer and a J-beta primer mix were used. Using its own MiXCR run on the 5' RACE reads, TCRdb lists one record per CDR3 protein. The table records around 1.7 million distinct CDR3 sequences, 28% of them present only once. The sequenced sample consisted of blood. All receptors derive from a woman in her 30s in good health.

This clonotype was counted a few times. V gene TRBV2 combines with J gene TRBJ2-7; weak D call: TRBD1 (6 bases). The CDR3 length is 15 residues. V lost 6 bases, J lost 7 bases, and 22 bases lay in between. The germline V gene encodes CDR1 SNHLY and CDR2 FYNNEI. The CDR3 protein is CASSHRQVAWGEQYF. CDR3 DNA sequence: TGTGCCAGCAGCCACAGACAGGTGGCCTGGGGAGAGCAGTACTTC.

This clonotype was counted many times. The chain employs TRBV7-2 and TRBJ2-4; D not certain. The CDR3 is made up of 12 amino acids. Trimming stripped 1 base from V and 8 bases from J, with 6 bases between. CDR1 and CDR2 from the germline V gene are SGHTA and FQGNSA. DNA of the CDR3: TGTGCCAGCAGCTTAGATCTGGACATTCAGTACTTC. Protein: CASSLDLDIQYF.

This clonotype was counted at least ten times. The chain is built from TRBV12-3 or TRBV12-4 and TRBJ2-5, with 8 bases lining up with TRBD1. The CDR3 covers 13 residues. The V segment lost 6 bases and the J segment 4 bases; nucleotides outside the gene matches: 4. CDR3 protein: CASSSGQGETQYF. CDR3 nucleotides: TGTGCCAGCAGCTCTGGACAGGGAGAGACCCAGTACTTC.

This clonotype was seen at least ten times. The chain couples TRBV12-3 or TRBV12-4 to TRBJ2-1; D gene unclear. The CDR3 consists of 12 residues. The V gene lost 4 bases and the J gene lost 10 bases, with 11 bases spanning the gap. DNA for the CDR3: TGTGCCAGCAGTTATTACGTCGAGGAGCAGTTCTTC. Its translation is CASSYYVEEQFF.

The chain recombines TRBV11-2 with TRBJ2-4; D not certain. CDR3 size: 13 residues. CDR1 and CDR2 from the germline V gene are SGHAT and FQNNGV. V was trimmed by 5 bases and J by 13 bases, leaving 18 bases between them. DNA of the CDR3: TGTGCCAGCAGCCTCCGACAAAACAATGAGCAGTACTTC. Protein product: CASSLRQNNEQYF. Using reference TRBV11-2 and TRBJ2-4 for the parts outside the CDR3, the full variable domain is EAGVAQSPRYKIIEKRQSVAFWCNPISGHATLYWYQQILGQGPKLLIQFQNNGVVDDSQLPKDRFSAERLKGVDSTLKIQPAKLEDSAVYLCASSLRQNNEQYFGAGTRLSVL.

V is TRBV19 and J is TRBJ2-1; D is unclear. Germline assignment: CDR1 LNHDA and CDR2 SQIVND (reference sequence). The V and J ends lost 1 base and 9 bases respectively, with 10 bases between them. This CDR3 comprises 13 residues. The CDR3 sequence: CASSIANSREQFF. CDR3 coding DNA: TGTGCCAGTAGTATAGCAAATTCACGTGAGCAGTTCTTC. Complete variable domain (other parts from reference TRBV19 and TRBJ2-1): DGGITQSPKYLFRKEGQNVTLSCEQNLNHDAMYWYRQDPGQGLRLIYYSQIVNDFQKGDIAEGYSVSREKKESFPLTVTSAQKNPTAFYLCASSIANSREQFFGPGTRLTVL.

The chain is built from TRBV6-6 and TRBJ1-5, with 8 bases lining up with TRBD1. Per germline, CDR1 MNHNY and CDR2 SVGAGI (reference sequence). This CDR3 comprises 14 residues. The V gene end was trimmed by 5 bases and the J gene end by 7 bases; junction bases not matched to a gene: 7. CDR3 DNA: TGTGCCAGCAGTGGACAGGGCCGGGAGCAGCCCCAGCATTTT. Its protein is CASSGQGREQPQHF.

This clonotype was counted between two and nine times. V and J are TRBV20-1 and TRBJ2-2; D is perhaps TRBD1 (7 bases). Germline loops: CDR1 DFQATT, CDR2 SNEGSKA (reference sequence). This CDR3 region has 14 residues. V was cut by 6 bases and J by 4 bases, with 15 bases left in between. CDR3 in DNA: TGCAGTGCCACCCTTCAGGGGGGCACCGGGGAGCTGTTTTTT. Its translation: CSATLQGGTGELFF.

For this clonotype: A much larger clone differs from this one at a single base, so this may be a read error. In this CDR3 the conserved last residue, phenylalanine or tryptophan, is missing, so a read error is likely. This chain joins TRBV7-2 and TRBJ1-2, with TRBD1 as a possible D gene (5 bases). V lost 5 bases to trimming and J lost 5 bases, with 6 bases between them. The CDR3 contains 11 residues. CDR1 is SGHTA, CDR2 FQGNSA, per germline. CDR3 residues: CASSGGYGYTC. The CDR3 coding sequence is TGTGCCAGCAGCGGGGGGTATGGCTACACCTGC.

V and J are TRBV6-5 and TRBJ1-1, with D possibly matching TRBD1 (6 bases). There are 15 residues in the CDR3. Germline CDR1 MNHEY, CDR2 SVGAGI. The V gene lost 6 bases and the J gene lost 5 bases, with 19 bases spanning the gap. CDR3 nucleotides: TGTGCCAGCAGGGACTTACAGGGAGGTTGGACTGAAGCTTTCTTT. Its protein product is CASRDLQGGWTEAFF.

This clonotype has at least ten counts. This chain uses TRBV29-1 with TRBJ2-7; the match to TRBD2 covers 9 bases. The ends lost 6 bases at V and 7 bases at J; junction bases unmatched: 13. The CDR3 has 14 residues. The germline V gene has CDR1 SQVTM and CDR2 ANQGSEA. The CDR3 protein is CSVDGGSGRGEQYF. CDR3 sequence (DNA): TGCAGCGTCGACGGGGGTAGCGGGAGAGGGGAGCAGTACTTC.

V is TRBV6-1 and J is TRBJ2-1; D is uncertain. V shed 7 bases and J shed 3 bases, with 10 bases lying between them. Germline V gene sequence: CDR1 MNHNS, CDR2 SASEGT. This CDR3 contains 13 residues. The CDR3 is CASNSGNYNEQFF. CDR3 sequence (DNA): TGTGCCAGCAATTCCGGAAACTACAATGAGCAGTTCTTC.

This chain joins TRBV12-3 or TRBV12-4 and TRBJ1-2, with D possibly matching TRBD1 (5 bases). CDR3 size: 13 residues. Deletions cut 5 bases from V and 4 bases from J, with 11 bases between. The CDR3 DNA follows: TGTGCCAGCAGTCGGGGGGTGACCTATGGCTACACCTTC. Encoded protein: CASSRGVTYGYTF.

The chain carries TRBV15 and TRBJ1-1, with 7 bases aligning to TRBD1. Germline CDR1 LNHNV, CDR2 YYDKDF (reference sequence). Trimming removed 0 bases from V and 4 bases from J; junction bases left unmatched: 11. CDR3 length: 17 amino acids. DNA for the CDR3: TGTGCCACCAGCAGAGACAGAGACAGGGAGGATGGCACTGAAGCTTTCTTT. Its translation: CATSRDRDREDGTEAFF.

This clonotype was detected only a few times. The chain combines TRBV7-9 with TRBJ1-2, with D perhaps TRBD1 (5 bases). Per the germline V gene, CDR1 is SEHNR and CDR2 is FQNEAQ (reference sequence). Trimming shortened V by 4 bases and J by 6 bases, and 12 bases separated the two germline ends. The CDR3 totals 13 residues. DNA of the CDR3: TGTGCCAGCAGCTCGTGGGTGGGGGATGGCTACACCTTC. This codes for CASSSWVGDGYTF.

This clonotype was counted many times. The V gene is TRBV3-1, the J gene TRBJ2-7; perhaps TRBD2 as D (6 bases). This CDR3 has 12 amino acids. Germline assignment: CDR1 LGHDT and CDR2 YNNKEL (reference sequence). Between the trimmed V and J ends, which lost 4 bases and 9 bases, there was a span of 13 bases. CDR3 in amino acids: CASSLYGGAQYF. CDR3 DNA: TGTGCCAGCAGCCTCTACGGGGGTGCGCAGTACTTC.

This clonotype was seen a few times. The chain couples TRBV12-3 or TRBV12-4 to TRBJ1-5; D unresolved. Trimming stripped 3 bases from V and 0 bases from J, with 9 bases between. The CDR3 sequence is 15 residues long. The CDR3 nucleotides are TGTGCCAGCAGTTTTGGAGGGAGTAGCAATCAGCCCCAGCATTTT. Residues: CASSFGGSSNQPQHF.

This clonotype appeared a few times. The chain joins TRBV6-6 to TRBJ2-7, with TRBD2 as a possible D gene (6 bases). In germline, CDR1 is MNHNY, CDR2 SVGAGI (reference sequence). Trimming left V 9 bases short and J 2 bases short, with 23 bases between. The CDR3 consists of 16 residues. CDR3 sequence reads: CASRGGGSMRAYEQYF. CDR3 DNA sequence: TGTGCCAGTCGTGGGGGAGGCAGCATGAGGGCCTACGAGCAGTACTTC.

This clonotype has a handful of counts. The chain is built from TRBV7-2 and TRBJ2-1, with 7 bases identical to TRBD1. V trimming: 6 bases; J trimming: 4 bases; junction bases outside the gene matches: 12. The CDR3 covers 16 residues. Per the germline V gene, CDR1 is SGHTA and CDR2 is FQGNSA. The CDR3 coding sequence is TGTGCCAGCAGACCCGGTGACAGGGTAGTATACAATGAGCAGTTCTTC. It yields the protein CASRPGDRVVYNEQFF.

V and J are TRBV6-6 and TRBJ2-2, with 10 nucleotides matching TRBD2. V shed 4 bases and J 7 bases; nucleotides not matched to a gene: 12. This CDR3 spans 17 amino acids. Germline V CDR1 and CDR2: MNHNY, SVGAGI (reference sequence). CDR3 sequence (DNA): TGTGCCAGCAGTTTTCTAGCGGGGGTGGCGAAGGTCGGGGAGCTGTTTTTT. Translating it yields CASSFLAGVAKVGELFF.

Remarks on this clonotype: Just one base apart from a much larger clone, this may be a read error. The chain carries TRBV5-5 and TRBJ2-5; 8 nucleotides line up with TRBD1. Per germline, CDR1 SGHKS and CDR2 YYEKEE (reference sequence). This CDR3 is 15 amino acids long. The trim removed 6 bases at V and 1 base at J, leaving 8 bases unmatched. The CDR3 is CASNRGFSGQETQYF. The CDR3 coding sequence is TGTGCCAGCAACAGGGGGTTTAGCGGCCAAGAGACCCAGTACTTC. Full variable domain (rest looked up from reference TRBV5-5 and TRBJ2-5): DAGVTQSPTHLIKTRGQQVTLRCSPISGHKSVSWYQQVLGQGPQFIFQYYEKEERGRGNFPDRFSARQFPNYSSELNVNALLLGDSALYLCASNRGFSGQETQYFGPGTRLLVL.

The chain combines TRBV6-2 or TRBV6-3 with TRBJ1-1; 7 bases are a match to TRBD1. This CDR3 has 14 amino acids. The V gene's germline CDR1 is MNHEY and CDR2 SVGEGT. V dropped 5 bases and J dropped 4; count of bases not matched to a gene: 7. CDR3 protein: CASSVHQGGTEAFF. The DNA for the CDR3 is TGTGCCAGCAGTGTCCATCAGGGGGGCACTGAAGCTTTCTTT.

The table lists this clonotype with a few counts. The J gene is TRBJ1-5, the V gene TRBV2; 10 bases agree with TRBD1. The CDR3 is 15 residues long. Germline trimming cut 7 bases from V and 6 bases from J; bases unmatched to any gene: 9. CDR1 and CDR2 (germline): SNHLY, FYNNEI. This CDR3 reads CASMRQGASGQPQHF. In DNA, the CDR3 is TGTGCCAGCATGAGACAGGGGGCGTCGGGTCAGCCCCAGCATTTT.